This passage covers 32 T cell receptor beta chains from one sample sequenced in a study of T cell repertoires in cytomegalovirus infection. TCRdb re-called the reads through MiXCR, storing one row per CDR3 protein. The sample lists 450,000 to 550,000 distinct CDR3 sequences, 42% occurring once. Their antigens remain unidentified. This sample comprised cultured PBMCs, obtained from culture after CMV antigen stimulation. Receptors were obtained from a human donor in good health (CMV status not recorded). Some clones in this sample may be carry-over from other donors' samples.

A few counts support this clonotype. The CDR3 loop reads CASSPPGREGWELFF. In DNA, the CDR3 is TGTGCCAGCAGCCCCCCCGGGCGGGAGGGGTGGGAGCTGTTTTTT. The chain employs TRBV7-8 and TRBJ2-2; 9 bases align to TRBD2. V gave up 5 bases and J gave up 9 bases; unmatched junction bases: 10. The CDR3 has 15 residues. The germline CDR1 and CDR2 sequences are SGHVS and FQNEAQ. The full variable domain, completed using reference TRBV7-8 and TRBJ2-2, is GAGVSQSPRYKVAKRGQDVALRCDPISGHVSLFWYQQALGQGPEFLTYFQNEAQLDKSGLPSDRFFAERPEGSVSTLKIQRTQQEDSAVYLCASSPPGREGWELFFGEGSRLTVL.

The J gene is TRBJ1-2, the V gene TRBV2; 9 positions agree with TRBD1. Looked up from germline, CDR1 is SNHLY and CDR2 is FYNNEI. V shed 5 bases and J 8 bases; nucleotides not matched to a gene: 12. The CDR3 consists of 15 residues. CDR3: CASSRTGTGLYGYTF. In DNA, the CDR3 is TGTGCCAGCAGTCGAACCGGGACAGGGCTATACGGCTACACCTTC.

V is TRBV20-1 and J is TRBJ2-1; 8 bases are shared with TRBD2. Unmatched junction bases numbered 8, after V lost 1 base and J lost 3 bases. Germline V lookup: CDR1 DFQATT, CDR2 SNEGSKA (reference sequence). This CDR3 has 16 residues. The CDR3 here is CSARVKRGPDYNEQFF. CDR3 bases: TGCAGTGCTAGAGTGAAGCGGGGGCCGGACTACAATGAGCAGTTCTTC.

The chain has TRBV7-6 and TRBJ2-3; 8 bases agree with TRBD2. CDR1 and CDR2 from the germline V gene are SGHVS and FNYEAQ. Trimming removed 5 bases from V and 10 bases from J; junction bases left unmatched: 14. This CDR3 is 15 amino acids long. CDR3 nucleotide sequence: TGTGCCAGCAGCCCAAACGGGGGGGCGGGTTTGGCGCAGTATTTT. Translating gives CASSPNGGAGLAQYF.

This clonotype was observed a handful of times. This chain connects TRBV7-2 to TRBJ2-5, with D unclear. This CDR3 contains 12 residues. Germline CDR1 is SGHTA and CDR2 is FQGNSA. V lost 5 bases and J lost 9, with 13 bases in between. This chain's CDR3 is CASSHDSYAQYF. CDR3 nucleotides: TGTGCCAGCAGCCATGATTCTTACGCCCAGTACTTC.

The chain links TRBV6-1 to TRBJ1-3; possible D gene TRBD1, 5 bases. The CDR3 consists of 19 residues. Germline V gene sequence: CDR1 MNHNS, CDR2 SASEGT. V was trimmed by 8 bases and J by 0 bases, leaving 26 bases between them. In DNA form, the CDR3 reads TGTGCCAGCGGCTTCGGGCAGGGACTCATTCAATTCTCTGGAAACACCATATATTTT. This sequence encodes CASGFGQGLIQFSGNTIYF.

This clonotype has more than one count but fewer than ten. The chain recombines TRBV7-2 with TRBJ1-1; maybe TRBD1 (5 bases). CDR1 and CDR2 (germline): SGHTA, FQGNSA. The CDR3 length is 13 residues. Between the trimmed V and J ends, which lost 5 bases and 1 base, there was a span of 8 bases. This chain's CDR3 is CASSNRQNTEAFF. The CDR3 DNA reads TGTGCCAGCAGCAACAGGCAGAACACTGAAGCTTTCTTT.

V gene TRBV27 combines with J gene TRBJ1-3; D remains ambiguous. With 8 bases removed from V and 2 bases from J, the gap between germline ends came to 13 bases. CDR3 length equals 14 residues. Germline CDR1 MNHEY, CDR2 SMNVEV (reference sequence). This CDR3 reads CASPPRGAGNTIYF. The CDR3 DNA is TGTGCCAGCCCACCCCGCGGGGCTGGAAACACCATATATTTT.

The genes are TRBV5-5 and TRBJ2-1; tentative D call: TRBD2 (6 bases). The CDR3 spans 14 residues. CDR1 and CDR2 from the germline V gene are SGHKS and YYEKEE (reference sequence). V was cut by 4 bases and J by 10 bases, with 18 bases left in between. As DNA, the CDR3 is TGTGCCAGCAGCCTTGTCGGGAGTTTTAACGAGCAGTTCTTC. It codes for CASSLVGSFNEQFF.

This clonotype has a count of ten or more. V is TRBV7-2 and J is TRBJ2-1; D is uncertain. The V and J ends lost 5 bases and 0 bases respectively, with 8 bases between them. CDR3 length: 14 amino acids. Germline-derived CDR1 and CDR2 are SGHTA and FQGNSA. The CDR3 region has the DNA TGTGCCAGCAGCAGCTCTAGCTCCTACAATGAGCAGTTCTTC. Its translation is CASSSSSSYNEQFF.

This chain uses TRBV6-2 or TRBV6-3 with TRBJ2-7, with D possibly called TRBD1 or TRBD2 (6 bases each). V lost 0 bases and J 2 bases, leaving 14 bases between the germline ends. Per germline, CDR1 MNHEY and CDR2 SVGEGT. The CDR3 spans 16 residues. CDR3 region: CASSYSRGRGTYEQYF. The CDR3 coding sequence is TGTGCCAGCAGTTACTCTCGGGGGCGCGGGACCTACGAGCAGTACTTC.

The chain combines TRBV12-3 or TRBV12-4 with TRBJ2-1, with 7 bases lining up with TRBD2. This CDR3 region has 15 residues. J gave up 3 bases and V 4 bases, and 6 bases lay outside the gene matches. CDR3 bases: TGTGCCAGCAGTTATGCGGGAGAGGGCTACAATGAGCAGTTCTTC. It yields the protein CASSYAGEGYNEQFF.

In this sample, this clonotype turned up many times. This chain joins TRBV7-2 and TRBJ2-1, with 10 bases aligning to TRBD2. In germline, CDR1 is SGHTA, CDR2 FQGNSA. V lost 6 bases to trimming and J lost 6 bases; unmatched junction nucleotides: 8. The CDR3 is 15 residues long. The CDR3 nucleotides are TGTGCCAGCAGGCCCCCTAGCGGGAGTCCCAATGAGCAGTTCTTC. Residues: CASRPPSGSPNEQFF.

This clonotype was seen many times. Here the CDR3 reads CASSLIGYEQYF. CDR3 bases: TGTGCCAGCAGCTTAATCGGCTACGAGCAGTACTTC. The chain carries TRBV7-2 and TRBJ2-7; no firm D call. The CDR3 length is 12 residues. Trimming cost V 2 bases and J 3 bases, with 5 bases left between them. CDR1 and CDR2 from the germline V gene are SGHTA and FQGNSA.

This chain connects TRBV7-8 to TRBJ2-3, with 7 bases matching TRBD2. The CDR3 sequence is 16 residues long. Germline V gene lookup returns CDR1 SGHVS and CDR2 FQNEAQ. After removal of 6 bases from V and 0 bases from J, the junction contained 9 bases not matched to a gene. The CDR3 sequence: CASSYRVRESTDTQYF. For the CDR3, the DNA is TGTGCCAGCAGTTACCGCGTGCGGGAGAGCACAGATACGCAGTATTTT.

The chain combines TRBV28 with TRBJ1-6; D is uncertain. The germline CDR1 and CDR2 sequences are MDHEN and SYDVKM. The CDR3 consists of 16 residues. Trimming took off 8 bases at V and 8 bases at J, with 22 bases between the two ends. The CDR3 here is CASALVIPGGYSPLHF. The CDR3 region has the DNA TGTGCCAGCGCCCTTGTTATTCCAGGAGGGTATTCACCCCTCCACTTT.

This clonotype was detected only a few times. The V call is TRBV19, the J call TRBJ1-2, with 8 nucleotides matching TRBD1. V shed 5 bases, J shed 7 bases, and the junction held 6 bases outside the gene matches. The CDR3 covers 13 residues. Germline-derived CDR1 and CDR2 are LNHDA and SQIVND (reference sequence). This CDR3 reads CASSQTGDGGYTF. As DNA, the CDR3 is TGTGCCAGTAGTCAGACAGGGGATGGTGGCTACACCTTC.

This clonotype was picked up one time. The chain couples TRBV27 to TRBJ2-4; TRBD2 agrees at 10 bases. V was pared by 7 bases and J by 5 bases, with 26 bases of the junction left unmatched. CDR3 length: 21 residues. Germline assignment: CDR1 MNHEY and CDR2 SMNVEV (reference sequence). The CDR3 DNA reads TGTGCCAGCAACAACTCCCTGGAACTAGCGGGGAGAGGGACCGGACAAAACATTCAGTACTTC. Translation: CASNNSLELAGRGTGQNIQYF.

The rearrangement uses TRBV19 and TRBJ2-1, with 10 positions matching TRBD2. Germline V gives CDR1 LNHDA, CDR2 SQIVND (reference sequence). The CDR3 is 15 amino acids. V was clipped by 6 bases and J by 6 bases; unmatched bases: 8. The CDR3 loop reads CASSSGSGGFNEQFF. DNA of the CDR3: TGTGCCAGTAGCTCCGGTAGCGGGGGGTTCAATGAGCAGTTCTTC.

The chain carries TRBV2 and TRBJ1-2; no reliable D call. Per the germline V gene, CDR1 is SNHLY and CDR2 is FYNNEI. Trimming left V 0 bases short and J 3 bases short, with 5 bases between. CDR3 length: 13 amino acids. CDR3 coding DNA: TGTGCCAGCAGTGAAGCGGTGGACTATGGCTACACCTTC. Its translation is CASSEAVDYGYTF.

V is TRBV11-2 and J is TRBJ2-1; 7 positions agree with TRBD1. Trimming removed 5 bases from V and 8 bases from J; junction bases left unmatched: 6. From germline, CDR1 is SGHAT and CDR2 FQNNGV. The CDR3 totals 13 residues. CDR3 sequence (DNA): TGTGCCAGCAGCAGGGGGCCCGGCGATGAGCAGTTCTTC. Amino acids: CASSRGPGDEQFF.

The rearrangement joins TRBV4-3 to TRBJ2-3; unclear D gene. Germline V gene data show CDR1 as LGHNA and CDR2 as YSLEER. The V end was cut by 1 base, the J end by 4 bases, with 9 bases between. The CDR3 extends over 14 amino acids. The CDR3: CASSQGASADTQYF. DNA for the CDR3: TGCGCCAGCAGCCAAGGCGCGTCCGCAGATACGCAGTATTTT.

This clonotype was seen a handful of times. The chain couples TRBV12-3 or TRBV12-4 to TRBJ2-6; TRBD2 aligns across 10 bases. The CDR3 extends over 19 amino acids. V was pared by 1 base and J by 0 bases, with 6 bases of the junction left unmatched. CDR3: CASSLGLAGQTSGANVLTF. The CDR3 bases are TGTGCCAGCAGTTTAGGACTAGCGGGCCAAACCTCTGGGGCCAACGTCCTGACTTTC.

The chain links TRBV11-3 to TRBJ2-2; D is unresolved. Trimming took 5 bases from V and 5 from J, leaving 24 bases between them. There are 18 residues in the CDR3. CDR1 and CDR2 (germline): SGHNT, YENEEA. In DNA form, the CDR3 reads TGTGCCAGCAGCGCAAACCCCTGGAGACTCGGCATTACCGGGGAGCTGTTTTTT. As protein: CASSANPWRLGITGELFF.

The genes are TRBV7-2 and TRBJ1-4; D is unclear. The CDR3 covers 15 residues. Per germline, CDR1 SGHTA and CDR2 FQGNSA. The V end was cut by 4 bases, the J end by 4 bases, with 13 bases between. In DNA form, the CDR3 reads TGTGCCAGCAGCTACCCGGGTACTGATAATGAAAAACTGTTTTTT. Encoded protein: CASSYPGTDNEKLFF.

The V and J genes are TRBV7-2 and TRBJ2-5, with D possibly called TRBD1 or TRBD2 (5 bases each). With 4 bases removed from V and 7 bases from J, the gap between germline ends came to 16 bases. CDR3 length: 14 amino acids. Looked up from germline, CDR1 is SGHTA and CDR2 is FQGNSA. The CDR3 is CASSSTGTLATQYF. The CDR3 DNA follows: TGTGCCAGCAGCTCGACCGGGACCCTAGCGACCCAGTACTTC. The whole variable domain, remainder taken from reference TRBV7-2 and TRBJ2-5, is GAGVSQSPSNKVTEKGKDVELRCDPISGHTALYWYRQSLGQGLEFLIYFQGNSAPDKSGLPSDRFSAERTGGSVSTLTIQRTQQEDSAVYLCASSSTGTLATQYFGPGTRLLVL.

The chain joins TRBV20-1 to TRBJ1-1; a weak D match, TRBD1 (5 bases). V was shortened by 0 bases and J by 2 bases, with 13 bases between the two germline ends. The CDR3 loop spans 15 amino acids. The germline gives CDR1 DFQATT, CDR2 SNEGSKA (reference sequence). The CDR3, as DNA: TGCAGTGCTAGAGATCAGAGGACATATAACACTGAAGCTTTCTTT. Translating it yields CSARDQRTYNTEAFF.

The rearrangement uses TRBV29-1 and TRBJ2-1, with D unclear. Germline CDR1 and CDR2: SQVTM and ANQGSEA. The CDR3 sequence is 13 residues long. Trimming cost V 2 bases and J 5 bases, with 10 bases left between them. The CDR3 nucleotides read TGCAGCGTTGAAAAGTGGCAGGACAATGAGCAGTTCTTC. Protein product: CSVEKWQDNEQFF.

This clonotype was counted between two and nine times. The genes are TRBV12-3 or TRBV12-4 and TRBJ2-2; either TRBD1 or TRBD2 may supply D (5 bases each). The ends were cut back, 5 bases at V and 6 bases at J, with 19 bases in the middle. The CDR3 is made up of 16 amino acids. The CDR3 nucleotides read TGTGCCAGCAGTCCCGGGACCAAGATCGGCCCCGGGGAGCTGTTTTTT. This gives the protein CASSPGTKIGPGELFF.

The gene calls are TRBV12-3 or TRBV12-4 and TRBJ1-4; the match to TRBD1 covers 10 bases. CDR3 length equals 16 residues. Trimming took 2 bases from V and 8 from J; bases not matched to a gene: 8. As DNA, the CDR3 is TGTGCCAGCAGTTTAACGAGGGGGACAGGGGAGGAAAAACTGTTTTTT. Its protein product is CASSLTRGTGEEKLFF.

The rearrangement joins TRBV20-1 to TRBJ2-7, with TRBD1 matching over 11 bases. Germline trimming cut 6 bases from V and 6 bases from J; bases unmatched to any gene: 13. Germline V gene data show CDR1 as DFQATT and CDR2 as SNEGSKA (reference sequence). The CDR3 length is 15 residues. CDR3 loop: CSAYPGQGELSEQYF. Here the CDR3 DNA reads TGCAGTGCCTATCCGGGACAGGGGGAGTTGAGCGAGCAGTACTTC.

The chain has TRBV7-2 and TRBJ2-3; 10 bases are shared with TRBD2. Per the germline V gene, CDR1 is SGHTA and CDR2 is FQGNSA. The CDR3 consists of 16 residues. The V gene end was trimmed by 5 bases and the J gene end by 2 bases; junction bases not matched to a gene: 7. This CDR3 reads CASSRTLAGFTDTQYF. DNA of the CDR3: TGTGCCAGCAGCAGAACACTAGCGGGGTTCACAGATACGCAGTATTTT. The full variable domain, rest sourced from reference TRBV7-2 and TRBJ2-3, is GAGVSQSPSNKVTEKGKDVELRCDPISGHTALYWYRQSLGQGLEFLIYFQGNSAPDKSGLPSDRFSAERTGGSVSTLTIQRTQQEDSAVYLCASSRTLAGFTDTQYFGPGTRLTVL.